Listed here are 19 T cell receptor beta chains from one sample, sequenced in a study of blood T cell repertoires in COVID-19. Assay used: immunoSEQ multiplex PCR; TCRdb lists only in-frame clones, some missing. The sample lists 200,000 to 250,000 clones; roughly 80% were seen once. Sequenced material: PBMCs or T cells enriched from blood (not recorded which). The origin of the receptors is a woman between 45 and 65 years old who had been exposed to COVID-19.

This clone was counted once. The V gene is TRBV27, the J gene TRBJ1-4, with TRBD1 matching 12 bases. CDR1 and CDR2 (germline): MNHEY, SMNVEV (reference sequence). This CDR3 comprises 16 residues. V trimming: 6 bases; J trimming: 8 bases; junction bases outside the gene matches: 10. The CDR3 DNA reads TGTGCCAGCAGCTCACCGGGACAGGGGGCTCAGGAAAAACTGTTTTTT. Translated: CASSSPGQGAQEKLFF.

J is TRBJ1-1 and V is TRBV7-3; 9 bases match TRBD1. Germline V lookup: CDR1 SGHTA, CDR2 FQGTGA. V dropped 6 bases and J dropped 7; count of bases not matched to a gene: 6. CDR3 length: 13 amino acids. CDR3 protein: CASRPGQGGEAFF. The CDR3 DNA reads as TGTGCCAGCAGGCCGGGACAGGGTGGTGAAGCTTTCTTT.

J is TRBJ2-1 and V is TRBV5-4; D is possibly TRBD2 (5 bases). The CDR3 runs 13 residues. The germline V gene encodes CDR1 SGHNT and CDR2 YYREEE (reference sequence). Trimming shortened V by 1 base and J by 13 bases, and 15 bases separated the two germline ends. CDR3 sequence: CASSLTSTGYQFF. In DNA, the CDR3 is TGTGCCAGCAGCTTGACTTCCACGGGGTACCAGTTCTTC.

The chain combines TRBV28 with TRBJ2-1, with D possibly being TRBD2 (7 bases). The V gene lost 5 bases and the J gene lost 4 bases, with 18 bases spanning the gap. The CDR3 contains 16 residues. Germline loops: CDR1 MDHEN, CDR2 SYDVKM. This CDR3 reads CASSPGGGALYNEQFF. The CDR3 DNA is TGTGCCAGCAGTCCTGGGGGGGGCGCTCTTTACAATGAGCAGTTCTTC.

The rearrangement uses TRBV18 and TRBJ2-3; 9 bases fit TRBD1. V was clipped by 8 bases and J by 0 bases; unmatched bases: 6. CDR3 length: 15 residues. Germline V gives CDR1 KGHSH, CDR2 LQKENI. The DNA of the CDR3 is TGTGCCAGCGCCCAACAGGGGGCGAGCACAGATACGCAGTATTTT. Its protein is CASAQQGASTDTQYF. The full variable domain, in which reference TRBV18 and TRBJ2-3 provide the parts outside the CDR3, is NAGVMQNPRHLVRRRGQEARLRCSPMKGHSHVYWYRQLPEEGLKFMVYLQKENIIDESGMPKERFSAEFPKEGPSILRIQQVVRGDSAAYFCASAQQGASTDTQYFGPGTRLTVL.

The CDR3 loop is CASSSRGGAFRAYEQYF. CDR3 in DNA: TGTGCCAGCAGTTCCCGAGGGGGTGCGTTCAGGGCCTACGAGCAGTACTTC. This chain joins TRBV27 and TRBJ2-7; D possibly corresponds to TRBD1 (6 bases). Germline lookup yields CDR1 MNHEY and CDR2 SMNVEV (reference sequence). The CDR3 has 17 amino acids. V was trimmed by 4 bases and J by 2 bases, leaving 21 bases between them.

This chain uses TRBV7-6 with TRBJ2-3; no definite D call. The CDR3 has 13 amino acids. Looked up from germline, CDR1 is SGHVS and CDR2 is FNYEAQ. V lost 1 base to trimming and J lost 5 bases, with 7 bases between them. CDR3 protein: CASSLERRDTQYF. The CDR3 region has the DNA TGTGCCAGCAGCTTAGAGAGGAGAGATACGCAGTATTTT.

This chain joins TRBV11-2 and TRBJ2-7, with D tentatively TRBD2 (5 bases). V was cut by 2 bases and J by 4 bases, with 15 bases left in between. This CDR3 contains 15 residues. Germline V gene data show CDR1 as SGHAT and CDR2 as FQNNGV. CDR3 sequence (DNA): TGTGCCAGCAGCTTAACGGGGTCCAACCTGTACGAGCAGTACTTC. Amino acid sequence: CASSLTGSNLYEQYF.

This chain uses TRBV6-6 with TRBJ2-7; weak D call: TRBD2 (7 bases). Germline V CDR1 and CDR2: MNHNY, SVGAGI (reference sequence). V shed 7 bases and J shed 5 bases, with 21 bases lying between them. CDR3 length equals 15 residues. The CDR3 spells CASNLRGAFSNEQYF. In DNA form, the CDR3 reads TGTGCCAGCAACCTACGGGGGGCGTTTAGCAACGAGCAGTACTTC.

V gene TRBV7-2 combines with J gene TRBJ2-1, with 8 bases identical to TRBD1. Trimming at V came to 4 bases and at J to 8 bases, leaving 4 bases not matched to a gene. The germline CDR1 and CDR2 sequences are SGHTA and FQGNSA. The length of the CDR3 is 13 residues. The CDR3 nucleotides are TGTGCCAGCAGCTCTGGACAGGGCTATGAGCAGTTCTTC. This gives the protein CASSSGQGYEQFF.

This chain links TRBV9 with TRBJ2-5; TRBD2 matches at 8 bases. The V gene's germline CDR1 is SGDLS and CDR2 YYNGEE. V gave up 2 bases and J gave up 5 bases; unmatched junction bases: 8. CDR3 size: 15 residues. The CDR3 nucleotides are TGTGCCAGCAGCGTTAGTGGACTAGCAAGTGAGACCCAGTACTTC. Encoded protein: CASSVSGLASETQYF.

This clone was observed a few times. This chain links TRBV5-5 with TRBJ2-7; D gene uncertain. Germline loops: CDR1 SGHKS, CDR2 YYEKEE (reference sequence). The CDR3 spans 14 residues. V was trimmed by 4 bases and J by 3 bases, leaving 14 bases between them. CDR3 in amino acids: CASSPSPTLYEQYF. The CDR3 DNA follows: TGTGCCAGCAGCCCCTCCCCTACCCTCTACGAGCAGTACTTC.

This rearrangement joins TRBV5-1 to TRBJ1-6; D gene ambiguous. CDR1 and CDR2 from the germline V gene are SGHRS and YFSETQ. CDR3 length: 14 residues. Deletions cut 4 bases from V and 0 bases from J, with 5 bases between. CDR3 sequence reads: CASSPSSYNSPLHF. CDR3 bases: TGCGCCAGCAGCCCGAGCTCCTATAATTCACCCCTCCACTTT.

This clone has a single count. The chain uses TRBV5-6 and TRBJ1-1; D might be TRBD1 (5 bases). Trimming removed 0 bases from V and 0 bases from J, with 9 bases in between. CDR1 is SGHDT and CDR2 is YYEEEE in the germline V gene. The CDR3 has 15 amino acids. CDR3 loop: CASSLGGFMNTEAFF. CDR3 DNA sequence: TGTGCCAGCAGCTTGGGGGGCTTCATGAACACTGAAGCTTTCTTT.

This rearrangement joins TRBV30 to TRBJ1-1; 7 nucleotides line up with TRBD1. The germline V gene has CDR1 GTSNPN and CDR2 SVGIG (reference sequence). With 0 bases clipped from V and 1 base from J, the junction kept 23 bases outside the gene matches. The CDR3 has 21 residues. CDR3 sequence (DNA): TGTGCCTGGAGTGTTACGAGGACTCCAGGACAGGTTCAGGGGGAGAACACTGAAGCTTTCTTT. This translates into CAWSVTRTPGQVQGENTEAFF.

The chain combines TRBV24-1 with TRBJ2-6, with D tentatively TRBD2 (6 bases). This CDR3 has 17 amino acids. Germline V CDR1 and CDR2: KGHDR, SFDVKD. Trimming cost V 5 bases and J 2 bases, with 15 bases left between them. The CDR3 region is CATSAAGSVTGANVLTF. Written as DNA, the CDR3 is TGTGCCACCAGTGCCGCGGGGTCGGTCACTGGGGCCAACGTCCTGACTTTC.

This rearrangement joins TRBV12-3 or TRBV12-4 to TRBJ1-6, with D uncertain. This CDR3 spans 13 amino acids. Trimming shortened V by 6 bases and J by 9 bases, and 12 bases separated the two germline ends. The CDR3 nucleotides read TGTGCCAGCAGCACAACAGAGTCTTCACCCCTCCACTTT. This codes for CASSTTESSPLHF.

V is TRBV2 and J is TRBJ2-7, with D maybe TRBD1 (6 bases). Germline V CDR1 and CDR2: SNHLY, FYNNEI. V lost 7 bases and J 2 bases, leaving 9 bases between the germline ends. This CDR3 region has 12 residues. DNA for the CDR3: TGTGCCAGCAACAGGGACACCTACGAGCAGTACTTC. Protein sequence: CASNRDTYEQYF.

This chain uses TRBV19 with TRBJ1-5; D remains ambiguous. CDR3 length: 15 amino acids. V was clipped by 6 bases and J by 4 bases, with 16 bases between them. CDR1 and CDR2 from the germline V gene are LNHDA and SQIVND (reference sequence). CDR3 region: CASRSEVRRNQPQHF. For the CDR3, the DNA is TGTGCCAGTAGGTCAGAGGTTCGGCGAAATCAGCCCCAGCATTTT. The whole variable domain, remainder taken from reference TRBV19 and TRBJ1-5, is DGGITQSPKYLFRKEGQNVTLSCEQNLNHDAMYWYRQDPGQGLRLIYYSQIVNDFQKGDIAEGYSVSREKKESFPLTVTSAQKNPTAFYLCASRSEVRRNQPQHFGDGTRLSIL.